These T cell receptor beta chains were read from a single sample in a study of cytomegalovirus exposure and HLA in healthy donors. Profiled with immunoSEQ multiplex PCR; TCRdb holds only in-frame clones, not every one. The repertoire consists of more than 150,000 clones, with 75% to 85% occurring once and the leading ten covering roughly 1.5%. The sequencing sample was made of PBMCs. Receptors were obtained from a man between 18 and 29 years old in good health and CMV-seronegative. CDR3s include the opening cysteine and the closing phenylalanine or tryptophan. The D gene is left open where the match is weak. Size is omitted from some rows. Given values are once, few, many or a class for expanded clones.

cdr3_length	clone_size	v_call	j_call	d_call	cdr3_nt	cdr3_aa
13	.	TRBV6-6	TRBJ2-7	.	TGTGCCAGCAGTACAGGAATGACCTACGAGCAGTACTTC	CASSTGMTYEQYF
17	.	TRBV5-1	TRBJ2-5	.	TGCGCCAGCAGCTTCAGCCTTAGCGGACAGGTCCAAGAGACCCAGTACTTC	CASSFSLSGQVQETQYF
14	.	TRBV6-4	TRBJ2-3	TRBD1	TGTGCCAGCAGTGAACAGGGGAGCACAGATACGCAGTATTTT	CASSEQGSTDTQYF
13	few	TRBV9	TRBJ2-5	.	TGTGCCAGCAGCATTTCCTCGGGGGAGACCCAGTACTTC	CASSISSGETQYF
14	.	TRBV4-3	TRBJ2-7	TRBD1	TGCGCCAGCAGCCAAACCGGGACAGGGACCGAGCAGTACTTC	CASSQTGTGTEQYF
15	.	TRBV18	TRBJ2-7	TRBD2	TGTGCCAGCTCACCGAGGAGGCGGGAGGTGGGCGAGCAGTACTTC	CASSPRRREVGEQYF
14	.	TRBV7-8	TRBJ2-7	TRBD2	TGTGCCAGCAGCTTGGGCCTAGCGGGGGTCGAGCAGTACTTC	CASSLGLAGVEQYF
13	.	TRBV7-3	TRBJ2-7	.	TGTGCCAGCAGCTTAGGGGCCGTTCGCGAGCAGTACTTC	CASSLGAVREQYF
14	.	TRBV6-5	TRBJ1-5	.	TGTGCCAGCAGTTATCGGAGCATGGAGCAGCCCCAGCATTTT	CASSYRSMEQPQHF
19	.	TRBV2	TRBJ2-4	TRBD2	TGTGCCAGCAGTGCCTGGACTAGCGGGAGGACTCTAGCCAAAAACATTCAGTACTTC	CASSAWTSGRTLAKNIQYF
15	.	TRBV7-6	TRBJ1-4	.	TGTGCCAGCAGCTTAGGGGAGGGGTGGAATGAAAAACTGTTTTTT	CASSLGEGWNEKLFF
14	.	TRBV5-1	TRBJ1-1	.	TGCGCCAGCAGCTTTCAGATAGCGGACACTGAAGCTTTCTTT	CASSFQIADTEAFF
11	.	TRBV20-1	TRBJ2-3	.	TGCAGTGCTATAACAGGAGATACGCAGTATTTT	CSAITGDTQYF
13	.	TRBV29-1	TRBJ1-2	.	TGCAGCGTTGGCCAAAGTTCGGGTGGAGGCTACACCTTC	CSVGQSSGGGYTF
15	few	TRBV19	TRBJ1-2	.	TGTGCCAGTAGTATAGTGGGGGGTCCTAACTATGGCTACACCTTC	CASSIVGGPNYGYTF
16	.	TRBV4-2	TRBJ2-1	TRBD2	TGTGCCAGCAGCCACTTTCTAGCGGGAGGGACCAATGAGCAGTTCTTC	CASSHFLAGGTNEQFF
15	.	TRBV7-2	TRBJ2-7	TRBD2	TGTGCCAGCAGCGGCCTAGCGGCGAGCTCCTACGAGCAGTACTTC	CASSGLAASSYEQYF
16	.	TRBV27	TRBJ2-7	.	TGTGCCAGCAGTTTTTCGGGGGGCGAGCAGTCCTACGAGCAGTACTTC	CASSFSGGEQSYEQYF
16	.	TRBV6-5	TRBJ2-1	TRBD2	TGTGCCAGCAGTTACTCCCTAGCGGGAGCCTACAATGAGCAGTTCTTC	CASSYSLAGAYNEQFF
13	.	TRBV2	TRBJ1-2	TRBD1	TGTGCCAGAACGGGGACAGCCCCGAATGGCTACACCTTC	CARTGTAPNGYTF
19	.	TRBV4-3	TRBJ2-5	TRBD1	TGCGCCAGCAGCCAAGTCTTAACGTACAGGGGGCTTCCCCAAGAGACCCAGTACTTC	CASSQVLTYRGLPQETQYF
12	.	TRBV6-5	TRBJ1-2	.	TGTGCCAGCAGTTTAGACAGCTATGGCTACACCTTC	CASSLDSYGYTF
15	.	TRBV5-4	TRBJ2-7	TRBD2	TGTGCCAGCAGACTAGCGGGAGGGCCGTATGGCGAGCAGTACTTC	CASRLAGGPYGEQYF
16	few	TRBV30	TRBJ1-2	.	TGTGCCTGGAGGAGGATTCCCCGAACGGCCCAATATGGCTACACCTTC	CAWRRIPRTAQYGYTF
15	.	TRBV7-2	TRBJ1-3	.	TGTGCCAGCAGCCCCCGGCGGAGCTCTGGAAACACCATATATTTT	CASSPRRSSGNTIYF
15	.	TRBV6-6	TRBJ2-6	TRBD1	TGTGCCAGCAGTGGACAGGGGCCTGGGGCCAACGTCCTGACTTTC	CASSGQGPGANVLTF
14	few	TRBV10-3	TRBJ2-3	.	TGTGCCATCAGTGACGTTCTTCTCACAGATACGCAGTATTTT	CAISDVLLTDTQYF
14	.	TRBV6-4	TRBJ1-2	TRBD1	TGTGCCAGCAGTGACCCCGACAGGGTGCCTGGCTACACCTTC	CASSDPDRVPGYTF
14	.	TRBV30	TRBJ2-7	TRBD2	TGTGCCTGGAGTTTGGGACTAGCCTCGAACGAGCAGTACTTC	CAWSLGLASNEQYF
11	.	TRBV25-1	TRBJ2-5	.	TGTGCCAGCAGTGCCAGAGGGACCCAGTACTTC	CASSARGTQYF
15	few	TRBV7-9	TRBJ2-1	TRBD2	TGTGCCAGCAGCAGGCGGACTAGGGGAAACAATGAGCAGTTCTTC	CASSRRTRGNNEQFF
14	.	TRBV7-3	TRBJ1-1	TRBD1	TGTGCCAGCAGCTTCGGGACAGGGAACACTGAAGCTTTCTTT	CASSFGTGNTEAFF
13	.	TRBV29-1	TRBJ2-1	TRBD2	TGCAGCGCACTAGCGGGAGGCTACAATGAGCAGTTCTTC	CSALAGGYNEQFF
15	.	TRBV27	TRBJ2-3	TRBD2	TGTGCCAGCAGTTTACTAGCGGGGGCCACAGATACGCAGTATTTT	CASSLLAGATDTQYF
16	.	TRBV7-2	TRBJ2-1	TRBD2	TGTGCCAGCAGGCCTGGACTAGCGGCGACATACAATGAGCAGTTCTTC	CASRPGLAATYNEQFF
16	few	TRBV18	TRBJ2-5	.	TGTGCCAGCTCACCACCGTGGGCGGGACCGCAAGAGACCCAGTACTTC	CASSPPWAGPQETQYF
15	.	TRBV15	TRBJ2-1	TRBD1	TGTGCCACCAGCAGACAAGACAGGGCACCAAATGAGCAGTTCTTC	CATSRQDRAPNEQFF
14	.	TRBV11-3	TRBJ2-7	TRBD2	TGTGCCAGCAGCTTAGATCTCCAGCGGGAAGAGCAGTACTTC	CASSLDLQREEQYF
16	.	TRBV7-2	TRBJ1-1	.	TGTGCCAGCAGCTTAGCGCCCCTAGGCAGGAACACTGAAGCTTTCTTT	CASSLAPLGRNTEAFF
16	.	TRBV14	TRBJ2-5	TRBD1	TGTGCCAGCAGCTTCCGCCGGGACAGCCTCCAAGAGACCCAGTACTTC	CASSFRRDSLQETQYF
15	.	TRBV5-4	TRBJ2-5	.	TGTGCCAGCAGCCCCACGGCGGGACCCCAAGAGACCCAGTACTTC	CASSPTAGPQETQYF
13	once	TRBV29-1	TRBJ1-1	.	TGCAGCGTGAGGACAGATATTCTCACTGAAGCTTTCTTT	CSVRTDILTEAFF
17	.	TRBV28	TRBJ2-5	TRBD1	TGTGCCAGCGCCACACCGGGGACAGGGAAAATAGGAGAGACCCAGTACTTC	CASATPGTGKIGETQYF
15	once	TRBV5-1	TRBJ2-7	.	TGCGCCAGCAGCTTGGTGGACAGCCGCCCCCACGAGCAGTACTTC	CASSLVDSRPHEQYF
13	.	TRBV6-5	TRBJ1-6	.	TGTGCCAGCAGTTACTCGAGTAATTCACCCCTCCACTTT	CASSYSSNSPLHF
15	few	TRBV6-4	TRBJ2-1	TRBD2	TGTGCCAGCAGCCAACTAGCGGGGGACTACAATGAGCAGTTCTTC	CASSQLAGDYNEQFF
9	.	TRBV5-1	TRBJ2-5	.	TGCGCCAGAGTCGGGACCCAGTACTTC	CARVGTQYF
14	.	TRBV19	TRBJ2-5	TRBD1	TGTGCCAGTACCGCGGGACAGGGATGGGAGACCCAGTACTTC	CASTAGQGWETQYF
18	few	TRBV11-2	TRBJ2-5	.	TGTGCCAGCAGCTTAGGAGGGTTGGACCTCCTGTACCAAGAGACCCAGTACTTC	CASSLGGLDLLYQETQYF
14	.	TRBV30	TRBJ1-1	TRBD1	TGTGCCTGGAATCCCGGGACAGAGGTTACTGAAGCTTTCTTT	CAWNPGTEVTEAFF
11	.	TRBV28	TRBJ2-1	.	TGTGCCAGCAGCCGGGACATATGGCAGTTCTTC	CASSRDIWQFF
14	.	TRBV2	TRBJ1-5	.	TGTGCCAGCAAATTGACAGGTAGCAATCAGCCCCAGCATTTT	CASKLTGSNQPQHF
14	.	TRBV30	TRBJ1-1	.	TGTGCCTGGAGCCCCTCGGGGGAGGGAACTGAAGCTTTCTTT	CAWSPSGEGTEAFF